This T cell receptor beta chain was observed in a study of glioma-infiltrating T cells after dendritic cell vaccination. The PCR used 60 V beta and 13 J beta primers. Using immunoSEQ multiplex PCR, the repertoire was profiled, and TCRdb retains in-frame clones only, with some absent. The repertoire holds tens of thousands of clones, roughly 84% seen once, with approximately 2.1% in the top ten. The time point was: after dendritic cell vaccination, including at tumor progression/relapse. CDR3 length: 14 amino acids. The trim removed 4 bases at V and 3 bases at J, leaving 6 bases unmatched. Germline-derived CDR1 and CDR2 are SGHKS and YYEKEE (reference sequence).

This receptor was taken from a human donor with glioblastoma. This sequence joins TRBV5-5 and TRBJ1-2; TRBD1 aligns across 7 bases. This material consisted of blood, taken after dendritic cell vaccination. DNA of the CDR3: TGTGCCAGCAGCCCGTTAGGGGGCGACTATGGCTACACCTTC. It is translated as CASSPLGGDYGYTF.